This T cell receptor (beta chain) is drawn from a study of CD8 T cells in ankylosing spondylitis. Study-level results: There was reportedly significant enrichment of clones that were disease-linked in matched ankylosing spondylitis synovial fluid. The study identified a TCR beta motif of roughly eight highly homologous variants that appeared characteristic of ankylosing spondylitis blood.

In regard to this clonotype: The target antigen is unknown.

The CDR3 contains 17 residues. CDR1 is SEHNR, CDR2 FQNEAQ, per germline (reference sequence). The ends lost 1 base at V and 2 bases at J; junction bases unmatched: 9. Using its own MiXCR run on the 5' RACE reads, TCRdb lists one record per CDR3 protein. The data contain about 150,000 distinct CDR3 sequences, around two fifths of them singletons. This clonotype was obtained from a male donor with ankylosing spondylitis. The chain links TRBV7-9 to TRBJ2-3, with 7 bases fitting TRBD2. Material for sequencing was synovial fluid, either unsorted or a sorted T cell fraction (not recorded which). The CDR3 DNA follows: TGTGCCAGCAGCTTAGAAGGGCGGGGACTATACACAGATACGCAGTATTTT. This encodes CASSLEGRGLYTDTQYF.